Listed here are 30 T cell receptor beta chains from one sample, sequenced in a study of immune characterization of retroperitoneal liposarcoma. TCRdb processed the PCR reads anew with MiXCR; each CDR3 protein has one entry. The sample yields roughly 10,000 distinct CDR3 sequences, about a quarter seen once. Sequencing was done on a sample of tumor tissue. The receptors stem from a female donor with retroperitoneal liposarcoma.

The chain combines TRBV6-8 with TRBJ2-1, with TRBD2 identical over 7 bases. The end of the DNA aligns better with TRBJ2-7, so the J call may be wrong. Germline V gene lookup returns CDR1 MNHGY and CDR2 SAAAGT. The CDR3 spans 16 residues. The CDR3 here is CASSEPSSGSYNEQYF. DNA for the CDR3: TGTGCCAGCAGTGAGCCATCTAGCGGCTCCTACAATGAGCAGTACTTC.

J is TRBJ2-3 and V is TRBV7-8; 7 bases agree with TRBD1. The ends lost 7 bases at V and 0 bases at J; junction bases unmatched: 4. The CDR3 has 14 residues. CDR1 and CDR2 from the germline V gene are SGHVS and FQNEAQ. CDR3 region: CASTRDRSTDTQYF. The DNA of the CDR3 is TGTGCCAGCACCAGGGACAGAAGCACAGATACGCAGTATTTT.

This clonotype was observed a handful of times. V and J are TRBV7-6 and TRBJ2-1; 10 bases are shared with TRBD1. V lost 1 base to trimming and J lost 2 bases; unmatched junction nucleotides: 5. Germline CDR1 reads SGHVS; CDR2 reads FNYEAQ. This CDR3 is 17 amino acids long. CDR3 region: CASSLDGGTGAYNEQFF. In DNA form, the CDR3 reads TGTGCCAGCAGCTTAGACGGCGGGACAGGGGCCTACAATGAGCAGTTCTTC.

This clonotype is a singleton in its sample. A read error may account for a junction end that differs from germline. The rearrangement links TRBV5-3 to TRBJ2-3; 7 bases are a match to TRBD2. The DNA end favors TRBJ2-7, so the J call may be wrong. TRBV5-3 has ORF status, its function being uncertain. This CDR3 has 13 residues. CDR3 coding DNA: TGTGCCAGCAGCTCCGGAGGGAGGGACGAGCAGTACTTC. This encodes CASSSGGRDEQYF.

The chain is built from TRBV27 and TRBJ2-5; 13 bases fit TRBD2. Looked up from germline, CDR1 is MNHEY and CDR2 is SMNVEV (reference sequence). CDR3 length: 16 residues. The trim removed 4 bases at V and 11 bases at J, leaving 13 bases unmatched. CDR3 loop: CASSSLTSGRPYEQYF. The CDR3 coding sequence is TGTGCCAGCAGTTCCCTGACTAGCGGGAGGCCGTATGAGCAGTACTTC.

Sample share makes this clonotype medium-sized (0.01 to 0.1%). The chain has TRBV6-1 and TRBJ2-1, with D perhaps matching TRBD2 (6 bases). Germline lookup yields CDR1 MNHNS and CDR2 SASEGT. V lost 6 bases and J 7 bases, leaving 13 bases between the germline ends. This CDR3 is 13 amino acids long. The CDR3 reads CASSTFRGNEQFF. The DNA of the CDR3 is TGTGCCAGCAGCACTTTCCGGGGGAATGAGCAGTTCTTC.

This clonotype is medium-sized (0.01 to 0.1%). V is TRBV6-1 and J is TRBJ2-3, with TRBD1 as a possible D gene (5 bases). The CDR3 is made up of 12 amino acids. The germline gives CDR1 MNHNS, CDR2 SASEGT. V was pared by 5 bases and J by 6 bases, with 9 bases between. The DNA for the CDR3 is TGTGCCAGCAGTATCTCAGGGGATACGCAGTATTTT. Translating gives CASSISGDTQYF.

This clonotype came up a few times. The genes are TRBV7-2 and TRBJ2-3; 12 nucleotides agree with TRBD2. Germline-derived CDR1 and CDR2 are SGHTA and FQGNSA. The CDR3 contains 16 residues. The J segment lost 5 bases and the V segment lost 1 base, leaving 4 bases of the junction unmatched. CDR3 sequence reads: CASSLVLAGGKDTQYF. In DNA, the CDR3 is TGTGCCAGCAGCTTAGTACTAGCGGGAGGAAAAGATACGCAGTATTTT.

V usage is TRBV7-2 and J usage is TRBJ2-1; TRBD1 matches 8 bases. CDR3 length: 14 amino acids. Germline CDR1 SGHTA, CDR2 FQGNSA. The trim removed 5 bases at V and 3 bases at J, leaving 3 bases unmatched. The CDR3 DNA is TGTGCCAGCAGCACGGGACAGGTCTACAATGAGCAGTTCTTC. Its translation is CASSTGQVYNEQFF.

V gene TRBV12-3 or TRBV12-4 combines with J gene TRBJ2-5, with D possibly being TRBD1 or TRBD2 (6 bases each). TRBJ2-1 matches the DNA end more closely, so the J call is doubtful. This CDR3 is built from 15 residues. CDR3 sequence (DNA): TGTGCCAGCAGTCAAAGCGAGGGGGGCTACAATGAGCAGTTCTTC. It encodes CASSQSEGGYNEQFF.

The rearrangement uses TRBV6-1 and TRBJ2-1; 9 positions agree with TRBD2. The CDR3 has 14 amino acids. CDR1 and CDR2 from the germline V gene are MNHNS and SASEGT. The trim removed 9 bases at V and 3 bases at J, leaving 6 bases unmatched. The CDR3 protein is CASRAGGLYNEQFF. DNA of the CDR3: TGTGCCAGTCGAGCGGGAGGCCTCTACAATGAGCAGTTCTTC.

The rearrangement joins TRBV11-3 to TRBJ2-4, with D possibly TRBD1 on 5 matching bases. This CDR3 has 12 residues. Germline V gene sequence: CDR1 SGHNT, CDR2 YENEEA. V gave up 1 base and J gave up 13 bases, with 11 bases separating them. The CDR3 region is CASSLGGTEQYF. CDR3 in DNA: TGTGCCAGCAGCTTAGGGGGCACTGAGCAGTACTTC. Combining the CDR3 with reference TRBV11-3 and TRBJ2-4 gives the whole variable domain EAGVVQSPRYKIIEKKQPVAFWCNPISGHNTLYWYLQNLGQGPELLIRYENEEAVDDSQLPKDRFSAERLKGVDSTLKIQPAELGDSAVYLCASSLGGTEQYFGAGTRLSVL.

At least ten counts were recorded for this clonotype. This sequence joins TRBV27 and TRBJ2-7, with no clear D. There are 14 residues in the CDR3. The germline V gene encodes CDR1 MNHEY and CDR2 SMNVEV (reference sequence). Trimming pared 3 bases from V and 0 bases from J, leaving 9 bases between. The CDR3 region has the DNA TGTGCCAGCAGTTTGACGGCCAACTCCTACGAGCAGTACTTC. As protein: CASSLTANSYEQYF.

By share, this clonotype counts as medium-sized (0.01 to 0.1%). The rearrangement joins TRBV6-1 to TRBJ2-1, with 10 bases identical to TRBD2. Germline CDR1 and CDR2: MNHNS and SASEGT. The CDR3 is 14 amino acids. Trimming removed 4 bases from V and 10 bases from J; junction bases left unmatched: 7. The CDR3 bases are TGTGCCAGCAGTGTGATAGCGGGGGGCTACGAGCAGTTCTTC. Translating gives CASSVIAGGYEQFF.

This chain uses TRBV27 with TRBJ2-1; no clear D. Germline CDR1 and CDR2: MNHEY and SMNVEV (reference sequence). The CDR3 extends over 11 amino acids. Trimming removed 3 bases from V and 6 bases from J, with 3 bases in between. The CDR3 here is CASSFFNEQFF. CDR3 DNA sequence: TGTGCCAGCAGTTTCTTCAATGAGCAGTTCTTC.

By share, this clonotype counts as medium-sized (0.01 to 0.1%). This chain uses TRBV7-6 with TRBJ2-1; D gene ambiguous. This CDR3 is 15 amino acids long. Trimming left V 1 base short and J 4 bases short, with 11 bases between. Germline CDR1 and CDR2: SGHVS and FNYEAQ. The CDR3 coding sequence is TGTGCCAGCAGCTTAGAGGCCGTCGGATACAATGAGCAGTTCTTC. Translating gives CASSLEAVGYNEQFF.

Only a few counts were recorded for this clonotype. The chain couples TRBV11-2 to TRBJ2-4; D is uncertain. The tail of the sequence fits TRBJ2-5 better, so the J call may be wrong. The V gene's germline CDR1 is SGHAT and CDR2 FQNNGV. The CDR3 extends over 17 amino acids. The CDR3 DNA reads TGTGCCAGCAGCTTAGGAATTCGAGGAGACGGTCGGGAGACCCAGTACTTC. This encodes CASSLGIRGDGRETQYF.

This clonotype showed up many times. The chain recombines TRBV6-1 with TRBJ1-1, with D possibly TRBD1 on 5 matching bases. Germline loops: CDR1 MNHNS, CDR2 SASEGT. Trimming pared 4 bases from V and 4 bases from J, leaving 16 bases between. The CDR3 is made up of 15 amino acids. For the CDR3, the DNA is TGTGCCAGCAGTGCCCGAACAGGTTCGGCCACTGAAGCTTTCTTT. It translates to CASSARTGSATEAFF.

This clonotype is labeled as medium-sized. The rearrangement uses TRBV7-8 and TRBJ2-5, with D perhaps given as TRBD1 or TRBD2 (5 bases each). The J call may be faulty, since TRBJ2-7 better matches the DNA end. This CDR3 contains 12 residues. Germline values: CDR1 SGHVS, CDR2 FQNEAQ. CDR3 region: CASSLVRGEQYF. CDR3 DNA sequence: TGTGCCAGCAGCTTAGTGAGGGGCGAGCAGTACTTC.

This clonotype was observed a single time. The V gene is TRBV6-8, the J gene TRBJ2-3; the match to TRBD1 covers 8 bases. The assigned J gene may be wrong: the sequence end matches TRBJ2-7 better. CDR3 length equals 14 residues. Germline loops: CDR1 MNHGY, CDR2 SAAAGT. CDR3: CASSIWTGPYEQYF. The CDR3 DNA reads TGTGCCAGCAGTATATGGACAGGGCCCTACGAGCAGTACTTC.

Relative to its sample, this clonotype is medium-sized. J is TRBJ2-3 and V is TRBV6-1; TRBD1 aligns across 7 bases. After removal of 2 bases from V and 6 bases from J, the junction contained 5 bases not matched to a gene. Germline V lookup: CDR1 MNHNS, CDR2 SASEGT. The CDR3 runs 14 residues. The CDR3 region has the DNA TGTGCCAGCAGTGAATCCCCGGACAGGGATACGCAGTATTTT. Protein product: CASSESPDRDTQYF.

The chain recombines TRBV11-2 with TRBJ2-3; maybe TRBD2 (5 bases). The CDR3 is 17 residues long. Trimming removed 1 base from V and 1 base from J, with 15 bases in between. In germline, CDR1 is SGHAT, CDR2 FQNNGV. The CDR3: CASSLGSGPAGTDTQYF. The CDR3 bases are TGTGCCAGCAGCTTAGGGTCTGGCCCAGCGGGCACAGATACGCAGTATTTT.

This clonotype was seen at least ten times. V gene TRBV6-1 combines with J gene TRBJ2-3, with TRBD2 identical over 10 bases. CDR3 length: 15 amino acids. V dropped 6 bases and J dropped 6; count of bases not matched to a gene: 9. Germline V gene data show CDR1 as MNHNS and CDR2 as SASEGT. CDR3 in amino acids: CASRQGSGRGDTQYF. The CDR3 nucleotides are TGTGCCAGCAGACAGGGAAGCGGGAGGGGCGATACGCAGTATTTT.

CDR3 loop: CASRQDQETQFF. The CDR3 DNA reads TGTGCCAGCAGACAGGACCAAGAGACCCAGTTCTTC. The V call is TRBV6-1, the J call TRBJ2-1; D might be TRBD1 (5 bases). Germline-derived CDR1 and CDR2 are MNHNS and SASEGT. This CDR3 region has 12 residues. The V gene lost 6 bases and the J gene lost 13 bases, with 16 bases spanning the gap.

This clonotype came up many times. The rearrangement links TRBV7-9 to TRBJ2-1; D is undetermined. Germline V lookup: CDR1 SEHNR, CDR2 FQNEAQ (reference sequence). The CDR3 consists of 15 residues. The V gene lost 3 bases and the J gene lost 10 bases, with 19 bases spanning the gap. The CDR3 here is CASSFPGYSTYEQFF. CDR3 in DNA: TGTGCCAGCAGCTTCCCGGGTTACAGTACCTACGAGCAGTTCTTC.

This clonotype is classed as medium-sized (0.01 to 0.1%). J is TRBJ2-1 and V is TRBV6-1; 9 positions match TRBD1. The tail of the sequence fits TRBJ2-7 better, so the J call may be wrong. Germline lookup yields CDR1 MNHNS and CDR2 SASEGT. The CDR3 is made up of 14 amino acids. The CDR3 nucleotides read TGTGCCAGCAGGGAACCGGGACAGGGAGTCGAGCAGTACTTC. Residues: CASREPGQGVEQYF.

This clonotype has at least ten counts. The rearrangement links TRBV12-3 or TRBV12-4 to TRBJ2-4; 7 bases fit TRBD2. The CDR3 sequence is 16 residues long. V trimming: 4 bases; J trimming: 13 bases; junction bases outside the gene matches: 19. The CDR3 DNA sequence: TGTGCCAGCAGTTCTAGCGGAGGCCGCTCCTACAATGAGCAGTACTTC. Protein product: CASSSSGGRSYNEQYF.

By its share, this clonotype is medium-sized (0.01 to 0.1%). This chain uses TRBV27 with TRBJ2-1, with a tentative D call TRBD2 (6 bases). The end of the DNA is better explained by TRBJ2-7, so the J call may be wrong. The CDR3 spans 14 residues. Germline loops: CDR1 MNHEY, CDR2 SMNVEV (reference sequence). CDR3 region: CASSVRGKEYEQYF. In nucleotides, the CDR3 is TGTGCCAGCAGTGTACGGGGGAAGGAGTACGAGCAGTACTTC.

This clonotype was counted many times. The chain uses TRBV12-3 or TRBV12-4 and TRBJ2-4, with 8 nucleotides matching TRBD1. Germline trimming cut 7 bases from V and 13 bases from J; bases unmatched to any gene: 12. The CDR3 loop spans 13 amino acids. The CDR3: CASTGQGRNEQYF. For the CDR3, the DNA is TGTGCCAGCACCGGACAGGGTCGGAATGAGCAGTACTTC.

This clonotype appeared many times. The V gene is TRBV12-3 or TRBV12-4, the J gene TRBJ1-4, with 9 bases matching TRBD1. There are 17 residues in the CDR3. Trimming at V came to 4 bases and at J to 0 bases, leaving 6 bases not matched to a gene. The CDR3 here is CASSYWTGASTNEKLFF. CDR3 in DNA: TGTGCCAGCAGTTACTGGACAGGGGCCTCAACTAATGAAAAACTGTTTTTT.